The 27 T cell receptor beta chains listed next were all sequenced from one sample in a study of shared clonotypes between healthy human individuals. Positively selected for CCR7, the CD45RO-negative cells used as naive CD8 cells excluded terminally differentiated effector memory CD45RA+ cells. Clones were read by immunoSEQ multiplex PCR, and TCRdb kept only the in-frame ones, dropping some. The sample holds millions of clones, about 95% seen once. What was sequenced was naive CD8+ T cells sorted from blood. The origin of the receptors is a man younger than 35 in good health.

This chain connects TRBV29-1 to TRBJ2-1; D is perhaps TRBD2 (6 bases). This CDR3 has 15 amino acids. In germline, CDR1 is SQVTM, CDR2 ANQGSEA. Trimming shortened V by 7 bases and J by 0 bases, and 16 bases separated the two germline ends. CDR3 amino acids: CSAINGGSSYNEQFF. DNA for the CDR3: TGCAGCGCTATTAACGGGGGAAGCTCCTACAATGAGCAGTTCTTC.

The chain is built from TRBV7-2 and TRBJ2-7, with 8 bases that match TRBD1. Trimming cost V 3 bases and J 4 bases; bases outside gene matches: 11. Germline-derived CDR1 and CDR2 are SGHTA and FQGNSA. This CDR3 has 16 amino acids. In DNA, the CDR3 is TGTGCCAGCAGCTTGGCAGGGGGCCACCTAAGGTACGAGCAGTACTTC. This codes for CASSLAGGHLRYEQYF.

The rearrangement joins TRBV19 to TRBJ2-7; 9 bases fit TRBD1. CDR1 is LNHDA, CDR2 SQIVND, per germline (reference sequence). The J segment lost 2 bases and the V segment lost 5 bases, leaving 13 bases of the junction unmatched. This CDR3 is 17 amino acids long. CDR3 DNA: TGTGCCAGTAGTCCGGACAGGGGAGGCGGGATTCCCTACGAGCAGTACTTC. Amino acids: CASSPDRGGGIPYEQYF.

The chain uses TRBV27 and TRBJ1-2, with 7 bases matching TRBD1. The CDR3 consists of 16 residues. The V segment lost 5 bases and the J segment 5 bases; nucleotides outside the gene matches: 14. The germline gives CDR1 MNHEY, CDR2 SMNVEV (reference sequence). The DNA of the CDR3 is TGTGCCAGCAGTCCTTCGGCGGGGGACAGAGAATATGGCTACACCTTC. Protein sequence: CASSPSAGDREYGYTF.

This sequence joins TRBV7-9 and TRBJ2-7; 7 bases line up with TRBD1. This CDR3 spans 12 amino acids. Germline values: CDR1 SEHNR, CDR2 FQNEAQ (reference sequence). J was trimmed by 9 bases and V by 1 base; bases with no gene match: 3. CDR3 residues: CASSLGGDRQYF. CDR3 sequence (DNA): TGTGCCAGCAGCTTAGGAGGGGACAGGCAGTACTTC.

V and J are TRBV6-6 and TRBJ2-7; D remains ambiguous. The CDR3 has 14 residues. Germline assignment: CDR1 MNHNY and CDR2 SVGAGI (reference sequence). Trimming took off 1 base at V and 2 bases at J, with 9 bases between the two ends. The CDR3 sequence is CASSYFGQTYEQYF. The CDR3 nucleotides read TGTGCCAGCAGTTACTTTGGGCAAACCTACGAGCAGTACTTC.

This chain joins TRBV5-5 and TRBJ2-5; tentative D call: TRBD1 (6 bases). V lost 6 bases and J lost 5, with 17 bases in between. Per germline, CDR1 SGHKS and CDR2 YYEKEE (reference sequence). The length of the CDR3 is 14 residues. The CDR3 protein is CASTRRGGEETQYF. CDR3 nucleotides: TGTGCCAGCACTCGCCGTGGGGGCGAGGAGACCCAGTACTTC.

The V gene is TRBV27, the J gene TRBJ2-7; maybe TRBD2 (6 bases). From germline, CDR1 is MNHEY and CDR2 SMNVEV (reference sequence). The ends were cut back, 2 bases at V and 2 bases at J, with 13 bases in the middle. The CDR3 is 15 amino acids. This chain's CDR3 is CASSLGVSGTYEQYF. CDR3 coding DNA: TGTGCCAGCAGTTTAGGGGTTAGCGGAACCTACGAGCAGTACTTC.

The V gene is TRBV14, the J gene TRBJ1-3; D unresolved. V lost 0 bases to trimming and J lost 0 bases, with 12 bases between them. Germline V gene sequence: CDR1 SGHDN, CDR2 FVKESK. The CDR3 loop spans 17 amino acids. The CDR3 nucleotides are TGTGCCAGCAGCCAAGATCAGAAGTCCTTCTCTGGAAACACCATATATTTT. Translating gives CASSQDQKSFSGNTIYF.

Of note for this clone: Other DNA sequences in the sample encode the same CDR3. This chain links TRBV4-3 with TRBJ2-2, with TRBD2 as a possible D gene (5 bases). This CDR3 has 14 amino acids. V was pared by 0 bases and J by 4 bases, with 6 bases between. CDR1 and CDR2 from the germline V gene are LGHNA and YSLEER. The CDR3, as DNA: TGCGCCAGCAGCCAAGACGGAGGCACCGGGGAGCTGTTTTTT. Translating gives CASSQDGGTGELFF.

The rearrangement uses TRBV10-3 and TRBJ2-5; TRBD2 aligns across 13 bases. Germline trimming cut 6 bases from V and 0 bases from J; bases unmatched to any gene: 10. CDR1 ENHRY and CDR2 SYGVKD come from the germline V gene. The CDR3 runs 18 residues. The CDR3 sequence is CAISPTSGGTLYQETQYF. Here the CDR3 DNA reads TGTGCCATCAGCCCGACTAGCGGGGGGACCCTATACCAAGAGACCCAGTACTTC.

This chain joins TRBV6-1 and TRBJ2-2, with 9 bases aligning to TRBD2. With 4 bases clipped from V and 6 bases from J, the junction kept 3 bases outside the gene matches. The CDR3 has 14 residues. The germline gives CDR1 MNHNS, CDR2 SASEGT. In DNA, the CDR3 is TGTGCCAGCAGTGGGGGGACTAGCCCCGGGGAGCTGTTTTTT. Its translation: CASSGGTSPGELFF.

The chain recombines TRBV7-9 with TRBJ2-7, with D unclear. CDR1 SEHNR and CDR2 FQNEAQ come from the germline V gene (reference sequence). Trimming cost V 3 bases and J 4 bases, with 19 bases left between them. The CDR3 contains 16 residues. The CDR3 nucleotides are TGTGCCAGCAGCTTTCCCCCCGGCGGAGCACTTTACGAGCAGTACTTC. Protein sequence: CASSFPPGGALYEQYF.

The chain couples TRBV7-9 to TRBJ2-7, with D possibly matching TRBD1 (6 bases). Germline V CDR1 and CDR2: SEHNR, FQNEAQ (reference sequence). The V gene lost 5 bases and the J gene lost 7 bases, with 21 bases spanning the gap. The CDR3 length is 15 residues. The CDR3 reads CASSGPTGTLEEQYF. CDR3 nucleotide sequence: TGTGCCAGCAGCGGACCGACAGGCACCCTTGAAGAGCAGTACTTC.

The chain has TRBV7-9 and TRBJ2-5; TRBD2 aligns across 8 bases. CDR1 is SEHNR and CDR2 is FQNEAQ in the germline V gene (reference sequence). The V segment lost 1 base and the J segment 3 bases; nucleotides outside the gene matches: 1. The CDR3 has 14 residues. The chain's CDR3 is CASSLVSGEETQYF. Written as DNA, the CDR3 is TGTGCCAGCAGCTTAGTTAGCGGGGAAGAGACCCAGTACTTC.

This clone occurred a few times. The chain carries TRBV9 and TRBJ1-2; no clear D. The V and J ends lost 4 bases and 6 bases respectively, with 19 bases between them. This CDR3 is built from 15 residues. Germline CDR1 SGDLS, CDR2 YYNGEE. Here the CDR3 DNA reads TGTGCCAGCAGCCCTTTGGGTTTAACACGGGATGGCTACACCTTC. This codes for CASSPLGLTRDGYTF.

The rearrangement links TRBV7-9 to TRBJ2-3, with D unresolved. The length of the CDR3 is 12 residues. V lost 7 bases, J lost 4 bases, and 9 bases lay in between. CDR1 SEHNR and CDR2 FQNEAQ come from the germline V gene (reference sequence). The CDR3 bases are TGTGCCAGCACCATCATAGCAGATACGCAGTATTTT. Residues: CASTIIADTQYF.

Notes on this clone: At the DNA level, this CDR3 is encoded by other sequences in the same sample as well. The rearrangement joins TRBV7-9 to TRBJ1-2; the D is unclear. This CDR3 has 12 residues. V gave up 1 base and J gave up 8 bases, with 8 bases separating them. Germline V gives CDR1 SEHNR, CDR2 FQNEAQ (reference sequence). This CDR3 reads CASSLDGYGYTF. The CDR3 region has the DNA TGTGCCAGCAGCTTAGACGGGTACGGCTACACCTTC.

This sequence joins TRBV5-1 and TRBJ1-2; TRBD1 matches at 7 bases. The germline gives CDR1 SGHRS, CDR2 YFSETQ. Unmatched junction bases numbered 11, after V lost 0 bases and J lost 3 bases. There are 17 residues in the CDR3. Here the CDR3 DNA reads TGCGCCAGCAGCTTGGACAGGGGAGGAAGGTGGGACTATGGCTACACCTTC. It encodes CASSLDRGGRWDYGYTF.

This chain's CDR3 is CASSVGGQLTYEQYF. The CDR3 nucleotides read TGCGCCAGCTCCGTTGGGGGACAACTTACCTACGAGCAGTACTTC. The V gene is TRBV4-1, the J gene TRBJ2-7; a possible D gene is TRBD1 (6 bases). The CDR3 loop spans 15 amino acids. V shed 8 bases and J shed 2 bases, with 19 bases lying between them. Germline CDR1 and CDR2: MGHRA and YSYEKL.

This chain joins TRBV6-6 and TRBJ1-1; D is ambiguous. Between the trimmed V and J ends, which lost 2 bases and 10 bases, there was a span of 8 bases. The CDR3 runs 11 residues. Germline CDR1 MNHNY, CDR2 SVGAGI (reference sequence). The CDR3 nucleotides are TGTGCCAGCAGTTACGGAGTTGGAGCTTTCTTT. This translates into CASSYGVGAFF.

As for this clone: Other DNA variants within this sample encode the same CDR3. The CDR3 loop reads CASSVGDTTEAFF. CDR3 coding DNA: TGTGCCAGCAGCGTAGGGGACACCACTGAAGCTTTCTTT. The rearrangement uses TRBV9 and TRBJ1-1, with D possibly being TRBD1 (6 bases). V lost 0 bases to trimming and J lost 4 bases, with 7 bases between them. Germline lookup yields CDR1 SGDLS and CDR2 YYNGEE. The CDR3 extends over 13 amino acids.

The CDR3 sequence is CASSLKLAGVYEQYF. The CDR3, as DNA: TGTGCCAGCAGCTTAAAATTGGCGGGAGTTTACGAGCAGTACTTC. The gene calls are TRBV13 and TRBJ2-7; 7 bases are a match to TRBD2. J gave up 4 bases and V 2 bases, and 8 bases lay outside the gene matches. The CDR3 extends over 15 amino acids. Germline lookup yields CDR1 PRHDT and CDR2 FYEKMQ (reference sequence).

In this sample, this clone turned up once. The chain couples TRBV29-1 to TRBJ2-2, with 11 bases lining up with TRBD2. CDR1 is SQVTM, CDR2 ANQGSEA, per germline. This CDR3 comprises 16 residues. V shed 5 bases and J 0 bases; nucleotides not matched to a gene: 5. The CDR3 is CSVSGTSGPNTGELFF. As DNA, the CDR3 is TGCAGCGTTTCCGGGACTAGCGGACCGAACACCGGGGAGCTGTTTTTT.

This chain connects TRBV4-1 to TRBJ2-7; tentatively, D is TRBD1 (5 bases). V lost 3 bases to trimming and J lost 4 bases, with 13 bases between them. Germline loops: CDR1 MGHRA, CDR2 YSYEKL. This CDR3 contains 14 residues. The CDR3 nucleotides are TGCGCCAGCAGCCATGTAGACAGCCTTTACGAGCAGTACTTC. It specifies CASSHVDSLYEQYF.

The rearrangement uses TRBV5-1 and TRBJ2-2, with TRBD1 matching over 8 bases. J lost 5 bases, V lost 5 bases, and 5 bases had no gene match. CDR3 length equals 14 residues. From germline, CDR1 is SGHRS and CDR2 YFSETQ. This CDR3 reads CASSPGGWTGELFF. The CDR3 DNA reads TGCGCCAGCAGTCCAGGGGGCTGGACCGGGGAGCTGTTTTTT.

This sequence joins TRBV4-3 and TRBJ2-7; D ambiguous. This CDR3 comprises 17 residues. The V gene's germline CDR1 is LGHNA and CDR2 YSLEER. Trimming removed 0 bases from V and 2 bases from J, with 17 bases in between. The DNA of the CDR3 is TGCGCCAGCAGCCAAGATGTAGTCAGGATTACTCCCTACGAGCAGTACTTC. Translating it yields CASSQDVVRITPYEQYF.